This TCR beta chain emerged from a study of cytomegalovirus exposure and HLA in healthy donors. As for the study in general: When 398 donors were genotyped, about 80% of them were found to fall in the Caucasian-associated ancestry cluster.

Study observations and caveats: The study carried out a later analysis of TCR beta sequences. It associated under 20,000 of them with specific HLA alleles at a false discovery rate of 0.05. Some segments of the V type, notably TRBV6-2 and TRBV6-3, were excluded as indistinguishable. Analysis was carried out at a later point, and it linked a missense DCLRE1C variant to TCR beta V- and J-gene trimming.

The PCR ran on 60 Vbeta and 13 Jbeta primers. TCRdb's copy holds only in-frame clones and misses some; the assay was immunoSEQ multiplex PCR. The sample consists of approximately 130,000 clones, 75% to 90% of them appearing once. Note on this clone: Its cognate antigen is unknown.

Germline V gene sequence: CDR1 SGHNT, CDR2 YYREEE (reference sequence). The CDR3 covers 13 residues. Trimming took 7 bases from V and 3 from J, leaving 13 bases between them. The V call is TRBV5-4, the J call TRBJ2-5; no firm D call. This TCR came from a young woman in good health and CMV-seropositive. Source material: PBMCs. CDR3 bases: TGTGCCAGCGGCTCCGGAGAGAAAGAGACCCAGTACTTC. This gives the protein CASGSGEKETQYF.